Detailed here is one T cell receptor beta chain. The repertoire was sequenced with immunoSEQ multiplex PCR; TCRdb's copy has only in-frame clones and lacks some. The table records around 89,000 clones, around 82% of them present only once. CDR3 length: 15 amino acids. The V and J ends lost 3 bases and 6 bases respectively, with 17 bases between them. Germline V gives CDR1 SGDLS, CDR2 YYNGEE. The data originate from a study of control samples from healthy donors and cancer patients. The chain uses TRBV9 and TRBJ2-3; D possibly corresponds to TRBD1 (5 bases). Sequencing used blood. The clonotype originates from a woman aged 60-70 years in good health. The CDR3 region is CASSGQGFLGDTQYF. CDR3 coding DNA: TGTGCCAGCAGCGGGCAGGGATTCTTGGGGGATACGCAGTATTTT.